The rows below give T cell receptor beta chains drawn from one sample of a study of OX40 agonist ivuxolimab in advanced cancers. Repertoires were generated with immunoSEQ multiplex PCR, while TCRdb's copy carries only in-frame clones and drops some. The data hold approximately 39,000 clones, with 80% to 90% observed a single time. Sequences were derived from CD4+ or CD8+ T cells sorted from blood, sampled in a trial of the OX40 agonist ivuxolimab. The receptor source for this set is an adult with an advanced solid tumor such as melanoma, head and neck, liver or kidney cancer. The CDR3 runs from the conserved cysteine through the conserved F or W. The order of the fields is CDR3 protein, CDR3 DNA, J gene, clone size, D gene, V gene. The D gene is left open where the match is weak. The size entry is marked missing in some rows and otherwise reads once, few, many or a size class.

CDR3 protein: CASRFRDRGGNGNQPQHF; CDR3 DNA: TGCGCCAGCAGGTTCCGGGACAGGGGCGGAAACGGCAATCAGCCCCAGCATTTT; J gene: TRBJ1-5; clone size: .; D gene: TRBD1; V gene: TRBV5-1
CDR3 protein: CASSIFTGRNTEAFF; CDR3 DNA: TGTGCCAGTAGTATCTTTACGGGCAGGAACACTGAAGCTTTCTTT; J gene: TRBJ1-1; clone size: once; D gene: .; V gene: TRBV19
CDR3 protein: CASSYGAGPNEQFF; CDR3 DNA: TGTGCCAGCAGTTACGGGGCAGGGCCAAATGAGCAGTTCTTC; J gene: TRBJ2-1; clone size: .; D gene: .; V gene: TRBV6-5
CDR3 protein: CASRVHGTLNTEAFF; CDR3 DNA: TGTGCCAGCAGAGTTCACGGGACCTTGAACACTGAAGCTTTCTTT; J gene: TRBJ1-1; clone size: once; D gene: .; V gene: TRBV6-4
CDR3 protein: CASSDSAGGTEAFF; CDR3 DNA: TGTGCCAGTAGTGATTCGGCAGGGGGTACTGAAGCTTTCTTT; J gene: TRBJ1-1; clone size: .; D gene: TRBD1; V gene: TRBV19
CDR3 protein: CAWGQGAWEQYF; CDR3 DNA: TGTGCCTGGGGACAGGGGGCGTGGGAGCAGTACTTC; J gene: TRBJ2-7; clone size: .; D gene: TRBD1; V gene: TRBV30
CDR3 protein: CASSLEGLEQFF; CDR3 DNA: TGTGCCAGCAGCTTGGAGGGACTTGAGCAGTTCTTC; J gene: TRBJ2-1; clone size: once; D gene: .; V gene: TRBV5-4
CDR3 protein: CASSTGTASTDTQYF; CDR3 DNA: TGTGCCAGCAGCACAGGGACAGCAAGCACAGATACGCAGTATTTT; J gene: TRBJ2-3; clone size: .; D gene: TRBD1; V gene: TRBV6-5
CDR3 protein: CASSQQGSSYEQYF; CDR3 DNA: TGTGCCAGCAGTCAACAGGGAAGCTCCTACGAGCAGTACTTC; J gene: TRBJ2-7; clone size: .; D gene: .; V gene: TRBV6-5
CDR3 protein: CAGRGQGASEAFF; CDR3 DNA: TGTGCCGGCAGGGGACAGGGGGCGTCTGAAGCTTTCTTT; J gene: TRBJ1-1; clone size: .; D gene: TRBD1; V gene: TRBV28
CDR3 protein: CSATNPRGAFF; CDR3 DNA: TGCAGTGCTACTAACCCGAGGGGCGCTTTCTTT; J gene: TRBJ1-1; clone size: .; D gene: .; V gene: TRBV20-1
CDR3 protein: CASSDSEAPTDTQYF; CDR3 DNA: TGCGCCAGCAGTGATAGCGAGGCACCCACAGATACGCAGTATTTT; J gene: TRBJ2-3; clone size: once; D gene: .; V gene: TRBV10-1
CDR3 protein: CAWLFRGGGEQYF; CDR3 DNA: TGTGCCTGGCTCTTCAGGGGTGGAGGGGAGCAGTACTTC; J gene: TRBJ2-7; clone size: .; D gene: .; V gene: TRBV30
CDR3 protein: CASSQGSTEAFF; CDR3 DNA: TGCGCCAGCAGCCAAGGAAGCACTGAAGCTTTCTTT; J gene: TRBJ1-1; clone size: .; D gene: .; V gene: TRBV4-3
CDR3 protein: CASSHQGSSNEQFF; CDR3 DNA: TGTGCCAGCAGTCATCAGGGGTCTTCAAATGAGCAGTTCTTC; J gene: TRBJ2-1; clone size: .; D gene: .; V gene: TRBV5-4
CDR3 protein: CASSPPTVSGNTIYF; CDR3 DNA: TGTGCCAGCAGCCCACCGACAGTCTCTGGAAACACCATATATTTT; J gene: TRBJ1-3; clone size: .; D gene: .; V gene: TRBV7-9
CDR3 protein: CASSVGLGGGYGYTF; CDR3 DNA: TGTGCCAGCAGCGTAGGGCTTGGGGGTGGCTATGGCTACACCTTC; J gene: TRBJ1-2; clone size: .; D gene: .; V gene: TRBV9
CDR3 protein: CASSSGTVNTGELFF; CDR3 DNA: TGTGCCAGCAGTTCCGGGACAGTAAACACCGGGGAGCTGTTTTTT; J gene: TRBJ2-2; clone size: .; D gene: TRBD1; V gene: TRBV25-1
CDR3 protein: CASSLRPPGGESEQYF; CDR3 DNA: TGTGCCAGCAGCTTACGACCCCCAGGGGGCGAGTCAGAGCAGTACTTC; J gene: TRBJ2-7; clone size: .; D gene: TRBD1; V gene: TRBV5-4
CDR3 protein: CASSPTGGLVNTEAFF; CDR3 DNA: TGTGCCAGCAGCCCTACAGGGGGATTAGTGAACACTGAAGCTTTCTTT; J gene: TRBJ1-1; clone size: .; D gene: TRBD1; V gene: TRBV7-9
CDR3 protein: CASSQDFQGAYGYTF; CDR3 DNA: TGTGCCAGCAGCCAAGACTTTCAGGGGGCGTATGGCTACACCTTC; J gene: TRBJ1-2; clone size: many; D gene: TRBD1; V gene: TRBV14
CDR3 protein: CASSSWTSAGYEQYF; CDR3 DNA: TGTGCCAGCAGTTCCTGGACTAGCGCCGGCTACGAGCAGTACTTC; J gene: TRBJ2-7; clone size: .; D gene: TRBD2; V gene: TRBV27
CDR3 protein: CASSQGVAYEQYF; CDR3 DNA: TGCGCCAGCAGCCAAGGGGTAGCCTACGAGCAGTACTTC; J gene: TRBJ2-7; clone size: .; D gene: .; V gene: TRBV4-1
CDR3 protein: CASSLAPLWDNEKLFF; CDR3 DNA: TGCGCCAGCAGCTTGGCCCCCCTGTGGGATAATGAAAAACTGTTTTTT; J gene: TRBJ1-4; clone size: .; D gene: .; V gene: TRBV5-1
CDR3 protein: CASRNTGSFAEKLFF; CDR3 DNA: TGTGCCAGCAGGAATACAGGGAGTTTCGCGGAAAAACTGTTTTTT; J gene: TRBJ1-4; clone size: .; D gene: .; V gene: TRBV27
CDR3 protein: CASSAYSLTDTQYF; CDR3 DNA: TGTGCCAGCAGTGCCTACAGCCTAACAGATACGCAGTATTTT; J gene: TRBJ2-3; clone size: .; D gene: .; V gene: TRBV25-1
CDR3 protein: CASSSGIGLAGAQETQYF; CDR3 DNA: TGTGCCAGCAGCTCGGGGATCGGACTAGCGGGGGCCCAAGAGACCCAGTACTTC; J gene: TRBJ2-5; clone size: .; D gene: TRBD2; V gene: TRBV7-2
CDR3 protein: CASSLRITGAQTQYF; CDR3 DNA: TGTGCCAGCAGCTTACGGATAACAGGGGCACAGACCCAGTACTTC; J gene: TRBJ2-5; clone size: .; D gene: TRBD1; V gene: TRBV7-7
CDR3 protein: CASSLDPTDTQYF; CDR3 DNA: TGTGCCAGCAGCTTAGACCCCACAGATACGCAGTATTTT; J gene: TRBJ2-3; clone size: .; D gene: .; V gene: TRBV7-2
CDR3 protein: CASSLTGALGETQYF; CDR3 DNA: TGTGCCAGCAGCTTGACAGGGGCTTTGGGAGAGACCCAGTACTTC; J gene: TRBJ2-5; clone size: .; D gene: TRBD1; V gene: TRBV13
CDR3 protein: CASSISGTGAFGQYF; CDR3 DNA: TGCGCCAGCAGTATTTCCGGGACGGGGGCTTTCGGGCAGTACTTC; J gene: TRBJ2-7; clone size: .; D gene: .; V gene: TRBV10-2
CDR3 protein: CASSLARGQGKPEAFF; CDR3 DNA: TGTGCCAGCAGCTTAGCAAGAGGGCAGGGAAAGCCTGAAGCTTTCTTT; J gene: TRBJ1-1; clone size: .; D gene: .; V gene: TRBV7-9
CDR3 protein: CASSQDWAGETQYF; CDR3 DNA: TGCGCCAGCAGCCAAGACTGGGCAGGGGAGACCCAGTACTTC; J gene: TRBJ2-5; clone size: .; D gene: .; V gene: TRBV4-3
CDR3 protein: CASSGGSLYEQYF; CDR3 DNA: TGTGCCAGCAGTGGGGGGTCCCTCTACGAGCAGTACTTC; J gene: TRBJ2-7; clone size: .; D gene: .; V gene: TRBV2
CDR3 protein: CAINQDSAGGPTDTQYF; CDR3 DNA: TGTGCCATCAACCAGGACTCAGCGGGGGGGCCGACAGATACGCAGTATTTT; J gene: TRBJ2-3; clone size: .; D gene: TRBD2; V gene: TRBV10-3
CDR3 protein: CASSTPGGETQYF; CDR3 DNA: TGTGCCAGCAGTACCCCCGGTGGAGAGACCCAGTACTTC; J gene: TRBJ2-5; clone size: .; D gene: .; V gene: TRBV6-5
CDR3 protein: CASSYVTGEQETQYF; CDR3 DNA: TGTGCCAGCAGTTACGTGACAGGGGAACAAGAGACCCAGTACTTC; J gene: TRBJ2-5; clone size: .; D gene: TRBD1; V gene: TRBV6-5
CDR3 protein: CASSQASGGRRTDTQYF; CDR3 DNA: TGCGCCAGCAGCCAAGCTAGCGGGGGGCGCCGCACAGATACGCAGTATTTT; J gene: TRBJ2-3; clone size: .; D gene: TRBD2; V gene: TRBV4-3
CDR3 protein: CASSLTGVNSAGELFF; CDR3 DNA: TGTGCCAGCAGTTTGACGGGGGTAAACTCGGCCGGGGAGCTGTTTTTT; J gene: TRBJ2-2; clone size: .; D gene: .; V gene: TRBV28
CDR3 protein: CASSLGQGSPEQYF; CDR3 DNA: TGTGCCAGCAGTTTGGGGCAGGGAAGTCCCGAGCAGTACTTC; J gene: TRBJ2-7; clone size: .; D gene: .; V gene: TRBV27
CDR3 protein: CASSYFTGLGNEAFF; CDR3 DNA: TGTGCCAGCAGCTATTTCACAGGGTTGGGGAATGAAGCTTTCTTT; J gene: TRBJ1-1; clone size: .; D gene: .; V gene: TRBV7-2
CDR3 protein: CASSLGSRADEQFF; CDR3 DNA: TGTGCCAGCAGCTTGGGGTCCAGGGCCGATGAGCAGTTCTTC; J gene: TRBJ2-1; clone size: .; D gene: .; V gene: TRBV7-9
CDR3 protein: CASSLGSPLHF; CDR3 DNA: TGTGCCAGCAGTTTAGGGTCACCCCTCCACTTT; J gene: TRBJ1-6; clone size: .; D gene: .; V gene: TRBV27
CDR3 protein: CASSLILPKEGTEAFF; CDR3 DNA: TGTGCCAGCAGCTTAATCCTCCCTAAGGAGGGCACTGAAGCTTTCTTT; J gene: TRBJ1-1; clone size: .; D gene: .; V gene: TRBV7-2
CDR3 protein: CATLDSYNEQFF; CDR3 DNA: TGTGCCACCCTGGACTCCTACAATGAGCAGTTCTTC; J gene: TRBJ2-1; clone size: .; D gene: .; V gene: TRBV10-3
CDR3 protein: CASSTGPSADTQYF; CDR3 DNA: TGTGCCAGCAGCACGGGACCATCAGCTGATACGCAGTATTTT; J gene: TRBJ2-3; clone size: .; D gene: .; V gene: TRBV11-2
CDR3 protein: CASSRDFYEQYF; CDR3 DNA: TGTGCCAGCAGCAGAGATTTCTACGAGCAGTACTTC; J gene: TRBJ2-7; clone size: .; D gene: .; V gene: TRBV9
CDR3 protein: CASSPTDRLGTDTQYF; CDR3 DNA: TGTGCCAGCAGCCCGACGGACAGGTTAGGGACAGATACGCAGTATTTT; J gene: TRBJ2-3; clone size: once; D gene: TRBD1; V gene: TRBV5-5
CDR3 protein: CASSLRGRNQETQYF; CDR3 DNA: TGTGCCAGTAGTCTCAGGGGACGGAACCAAGAGACCCAGTACTTC; J gene: TRBJ2-5; clone size: medium-sized; D gene: .; V gene: TRBV19
CDR3 protein: CASSSGQGHQPQHF; CDR3 DNA: TGTGCCAGCAGTTCTGGACAGGGCCATCAGCCCCAGCATTTT; J gene: TRBJ1-5; clone size: .; D gene: TRBD1; V gene: TRBV2
CDR3 protein: CASSVDNRAHTF; CDR3 DNA: TGTGCCAGCAGCGTAGATAACAGGGCCCACACCTTC; J gene: TRBJ1-2; clone size: .; D gene: .; V gene: TRBV9
CDR3 protein: CASSIYGDQPQHF; CDR3 DNA: TGTGCCAGTAGTATCTACGGGGATCAGCCCCAGCATTTT; J gene: TRBJ1-5; clone size: .; D gene: .; V gene: TRBV19
CDR3 protein: CASSLPPLTGGEGNSPLHF; CDR3 DNA: TGTGCCAGCAGCTTACCCCCACTTACAGGGGGCGAAGGGAATTCACCCCTCCACTTT; J gene: TRBJ1-6; clone size: .; D gene: TRBD1; V gene: TRBV7-9
CDR3 protein: CSVEDLSGGSNGYTF; CDR3 DNA: TGCAGCGTTGAAGATCTTTCCGGGGGATCGAATGGCTACACCTTC; J gene: TRBJ1-2; clone size: once; D gene: .; V gene: TRBV29-1
CDR3 protein: CATGGGAGWDTEAFF; CDR3 DNA: TGTGCCACCGGGGGGGGCGCGGGTTGGGACACTGAAGCTTTCTTT; J gene: TRBJ1-1; clone size: .; D gene: .; V gene: TRBV15